This TCR beta chain came from a study of beta chain features in type 1 diabetes. As for the study in general: Cell yields, gender and age were similar in healthy donors and patients. Regarding the study as a whole: VDJ junctions in type 1 diabetes patients carried more deletions and fewer insertions. Still unanswered here is whether HLA type influences TCRB rearrangement.

In regard to this clone: Its target is not known.

The sequenced template was cDNA made from the entire isolated RNA. Using immunoSEQ multiplex PCR, the repertoire was profiled, and TCRdb retains in-frame clones only, with some absent. This sample has hundreds of thousands of clones; 30% occur once, and the top ten carry around 0.065%. Isolation of CD4+ naive, central memory, regulatory and stem cell-like memory cells was achieved by sorting via CD45RO/CCR7/CD25/CD127/CD95/CD27. This clonotype originated in a man younger than 35 in good health. Source material: naive CD4+ T cells from blood.

The CDR3 here is CATSTFGGTDEQYF. The CDR3 nucleotides read TGTGCCACCAGCACCTTTGGAGGGACCGACGAGCAGTACTTC. V is TRBV15 and J is TRBJ2-7; weak D call: TRBD2 (6 bases). Germline V gives CDR1 LNHNV, CDR2 YYDKDF (reference sequence). The CDR3 spans 14 residues. Trimming took 4 bases from V and 5 from J, leaving 15 bases between them.